These 14 T cell receptor beta chains were sequenced from one sample in a study of patients and donors after allogeneic stem cell transplantation. TCRdb passed the RT-PCR reads through MiXCR, listing each CDR3 protein once. The data contain about 110,000 distinct CDR3 sequences, 35% of them seen just once; the ten biggest clones take up around 26%. The sequenced material came from blood, either unsorted or a sorted T cell fraction (not recorded which). These TCRs come from a human donor who was either an allogeneic HSCT recipient or a stem cell or donor lymphocyte infusion donor (not recorded which). It is not recorded whose cells these are; they may come from a transplant donor.

This sequence joins TRBV7-2 and TRBJ2-5, with TRBD2 matching over 9 bases. The junction had 6 bases not matched to a gene; V was cut back by 5 bases and J by 5 bases. The CDR3 consists of 14 residues. Germline V lookup: CDR1 SGHTA, CDR2 FQGNSA. DNA for the CDR3: TGTGCCAGCAGCCGGACTAGCGTGATGGAGACCCAGTACTTC. Amino acids: CASSRTSVMETQYF.

This clonotype was found a few times. The chain carries TRBV18 and TRBJ1-5; 8 bases line up with TRBD1. The CDR3 sequence is 15 residues long. CDR1 is KGHSH and CDR2 is LQKENI in the germline V gene. The trim removed 3 bases at V and 4 bases at J, leaving 5 bases unmatched. The CDR3: CASSPTGVENQPQHF. The CDR3 DNA is TGTGCCAGCTCACCGACAGGGGTTGAGAATCAGCCCCAGCATTTT.

This clonotype was counted only a few times. The genes are TRBV7-6 and TRBJ2-1; 7 positions agree with TRBD1. This CDR3 region has 15 residues. CDR1 is SGHVS and CDR2 is FNYEAQ in the germline V gene. V gave up 1 base and J gave up 3 bases; unmatched junction bases: 3. CDR3 sequence: CASSLVGQLYNEQFF. The CDR3 bases are TGTGCCAGCAGCTTAGTGGGACAGCTCTACAATGAGCAGTTCTTC. Filled out from reference TRBV7-6 and TRBJ2-1, the complete variable domain reads GAGVSQSPRYKVTKRGQDVALRCDPISGHVSLYWYRQALGQGPEFLTYFNYEAQQDKSGLPNDRFSAERPEGSISTLTIQRTEQRDSAMYRCASSLVGQLYNEQFFGPGTRLTVL.

This clonotype was detected only a few times. The V gene is TRBV2, the J gene TRBJ1-5; 7 bases line up with TRBD1. V shed 6 bases, J shed 6 bases, and the junction held 8 bases outside the gene matches. There are 14 residues in the CDR3. Germline loops: CDR1 SNHLY, CDR2 FYNNEI. CDR3 residues: CASSSRGGIQPQHF. The CDR3 DNA sequence: TGTGCCAGCAGCAGTCGAGGGGGCATTCAGCCCCAGCATTTT. Full variable domain (rest looked up from reference TRBV2 and TRBJ1-5): EPEVTQTPSHQVTQMGQEVILRCVPISNHLYFYWYRQILGQKVEFLVSFYNNEISEKSEIFDDQFSVERPDGSNFTLKIRSTKLEDSAMYFCASSSRGGIQPQHFGDGTRLSIL.

A few counts support this clonotype. V and J are TRBV20-1 and TRBJ1-1; the match to TRBD1 covers 7 bases. The CDR3 totals 14 residues. The V and J ends lost 6 bases and 0 bases, in that order; junction bases with no gene match: 7. Germline V gene data show CDR1 as DFQATT and CDR2 as SNEGSKA (reference sequence). CDR3 region: CSAGDRTLNTEAFF. CDR3 DNA sequence: TGCAGTGCAGGGGACAGAACTTTGAACACTGAAGCTTTCTTT.

The chain's CDR3 is CASSQVGTGENIQYF. CDR3 DNA sequence: TGTGCCAGCAGCCAAGTGGGGACAGGGGAAAACATTCAGTACTTC. The chain is built from TRBV4-2 and TRBJ2-4; 10 bases agree with TRBD1. Trimming at V came to 1 base and at J to 5 bases, leaving 2 bases not matched to a gene. CDR1 is LGHNA, CDR2 YNFKEQ, per germline. The CDR3 has 15 residues.

The J gene is TRBJ2-7, the V gene TRBV2; D possibly uses TRBD1 or TRBD2 (5 bases each). V was cut by 5 bases and J by 5 bases, with 22 bases left in between. Germline loops: CDR1 SNHLY, CDR2 FYNNEI. The CDR3 has 16 amino acids. CDR3 bases: TGTGCCAGCAGTCCACCCAGGGACGGACTTGGGGACGAGCAGTACTTC. This encodes CASSPPRDGLGDEQYF.

The V gene is TRBV5-1, the J gene TRBJ2-7; D not certain. Germline CDR1 reads SGHRS; CDR2 reads YFSETQ. The V end was cut by 5 bases, the J end by 4 bases, with 7 bases between. The CDR3 loop spans 11 amino acids. The CDR3 here is CASSKEYEQYF. CDR3 nucleotide sequence: TGCGCCAGCAGTAAGGAGTACGAGCAGTACTTC. Full variable domain (missing parts from reference TRBV5-1 and TRBJ2-7): KAGVTQTPRYLIKTRGQQVTLSCSPISGHRSVSWYQQTPGQGLQFLFEYFSETQRNKGNFPGRFSGRQFSNSRSEMNVSTLELGDSALYLCASSKEYEQYFGPGTRLTVT.

The genes are TRBV20-1 and TRBJ1-5, with D uncertain. This CDR3 has 15 residues. Trimming pared 4 bases from V and 0 bases from J, leaving 13 bases between. Germline CDR1 reads DFQATT; CDR2 reads SNEGSKA (reference sequence). In nucleotides, the CDR3 is TGCAGTGCTATCCAGAAGAAGTATAGCAATCAGCCCCAGCATTTT. This gives the protein CSAIQKKYSNQPQHF.

This sequence joins TRBV28 and TRBJ2-5; D gene ambiguous. Between the trimmed V and J ends, which lost 7 bases and 0 bases, there was a span of 9 bases. The CDR3 is made up of 13 amino acids. The V gene's germline CDR1 is MDHEN and CDR2 SYDVKM. DNA for the CDR3: TGTGCCAGCAATGGACGCAACCAAGAGACCCAGTACTTC. This gives the protein CASNGRNQETQYF. Using reference TRBV28 and TRBJ2-5 for the parts outside the CDR3, the full variable domain is DVKVTQSSRYLVKRTGEKVFLECVQDMDHENMFWYRQDPGLGLRLIYFSYDVKMKEKGDIPEGYSVSREKKERFSLILESASTNQTSMYLCASNGRNQETQYFGPGTRLLVL.

This clonotype was seen a handful of times. This chain connects TRBV12-3 or TRBV12-4 to TRBJ2-5; 7 positions match TRBD2. With V trimmed by 5 bases and J by 2 bases, 17 bases remained unmatched. This CDR3 comprises 18 residues. The CDR3 is CASSPRRTGGLQQETQYF. The CDR3 region has the DNA TGTGCCAGCAGTCCCAGACGGACGGGGGGACTACAGCAAGAGACCCAGTACTTC.

The V gene is TRBV5-1, the J gene TRBJ1-5; weak D call: TRBD1 (5 bases). V dropped 4 bases and J dropped 3 bases, with 14 bases sitting between them. Germline V gene lookup returns CDR1 SGHRS and CDR2 YFSETQ. The length of the CDR3 is 15 residues. The CDR3 reads CASSPHSGTNQPQHF. DNA for the CDR3: TGCGCCAGCAGCCCCCACTCGGGGACCAATCAGCCCCAGCATTTT. Looking up the rest from reference TRBV5-1 and TRBJ1-5 gives the full variable domain: KAGVTQTPRYLIKTRGQQVTLSCSPISGHRSVSWYQQTPGQGLQFLFEYFSETQRNKGNFPGRFSGRQFSNSRSEMNVSTLELGDSALYLCASSPHSGTNQPQHFGDGTRLSIL.

This clonotype was observed a handful of times. The gene calls are TRBV7-2 and TRBJ2-5, with D uncertain. Trimming shortened V by 1 base and J by 3 bases, and 6 bases separated the two germline ends. The CDR3 covers 13 residues. The germline CDR1 and CDR2 sequences are SGHTA and FQGNSA. CDR3 sequence: CASSLEQKETQYF. As DNA, the CDR3 is TGTGCCAGCAGCTTAGAACAGAAAGAGACCCAGTACTTC.

CDR3 nucleotides: TGTGCCAGCAGTTTAACCCAAGTCGGGGGGAACACTGAAGCTTTCTTT. Its protein is CASSLTQVGGNTEAFF. The chain couples TRBV7-2 to TRBJ1-1, with TRBD1 as a possible D gene (5 bases). The germline gives CDR1 SGHTA, CDR2 FQGNSA. The ends were cut back, 6 bases at V and 1 base at J, with 18 bases in the middle. The CDR3 is made up of 16 amino acids.